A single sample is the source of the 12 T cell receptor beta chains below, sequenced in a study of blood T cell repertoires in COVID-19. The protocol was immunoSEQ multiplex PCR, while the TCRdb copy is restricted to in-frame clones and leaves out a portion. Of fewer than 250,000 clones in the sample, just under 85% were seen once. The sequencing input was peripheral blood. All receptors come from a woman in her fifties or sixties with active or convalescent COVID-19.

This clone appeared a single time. The CDR3 sequence: CASSQPDRGEGYGYTF. The CDR3 DNA reads as TGTGCCAGCAGCCAACCCGACAGGGGCGAAGGCTATGGCTACACCTTC. The chain joins TRBV4-2 to TRBJ1-2; 8 bases line up with TRBD1. Germline loops: CDR1 LGHNA, CDR2 YNFKEQ. This CDR3 comprises 16 residues. V lost 2 bases, J lost 4 bases, and 9 bases stayed unmatched.

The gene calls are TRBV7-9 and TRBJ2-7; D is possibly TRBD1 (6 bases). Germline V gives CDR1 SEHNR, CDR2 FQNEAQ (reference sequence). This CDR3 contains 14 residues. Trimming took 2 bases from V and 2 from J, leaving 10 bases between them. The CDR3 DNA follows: TGTGCCAGCAGCTTAAGGACAGCAGCCTACGAGCAGTACTTC. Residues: CASSLRTAAYEQYF.

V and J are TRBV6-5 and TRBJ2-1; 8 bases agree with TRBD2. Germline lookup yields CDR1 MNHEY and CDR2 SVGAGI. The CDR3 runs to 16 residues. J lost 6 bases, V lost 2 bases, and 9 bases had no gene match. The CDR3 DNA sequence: TGTGCCAGCAGTTACGACCGACTAGCGCTAGCCAATGAGCAGTTCTTC. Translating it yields CASSYDRLALANEQFF.

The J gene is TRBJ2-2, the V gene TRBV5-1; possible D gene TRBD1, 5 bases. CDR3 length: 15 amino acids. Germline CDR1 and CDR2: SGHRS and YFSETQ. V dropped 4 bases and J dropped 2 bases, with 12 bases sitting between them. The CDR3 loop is CASSLPDSNTGELFF. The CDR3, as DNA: TGCGCCAGCAGCCTACCAGACAGTAACACCGGGGAGCTGTTTTTT.

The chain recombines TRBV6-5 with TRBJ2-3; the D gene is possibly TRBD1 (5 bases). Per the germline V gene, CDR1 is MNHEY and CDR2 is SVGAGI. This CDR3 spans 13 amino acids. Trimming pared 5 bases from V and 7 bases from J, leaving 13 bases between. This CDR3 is CASSNVQGYTQYF. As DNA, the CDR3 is TGTGCCAGCAGTAACGTCCAGGGATATACGCAGTATTTT.

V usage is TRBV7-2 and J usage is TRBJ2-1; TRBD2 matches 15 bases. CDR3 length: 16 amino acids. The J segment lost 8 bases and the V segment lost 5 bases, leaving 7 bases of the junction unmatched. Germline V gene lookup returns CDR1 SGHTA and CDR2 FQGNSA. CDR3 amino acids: CASSPGLAGGFDEQFF. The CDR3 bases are TGTGCCAGCAGCCCCGGACTAGCGGGGGGGTTCGATGAGCAGTTCTTC.

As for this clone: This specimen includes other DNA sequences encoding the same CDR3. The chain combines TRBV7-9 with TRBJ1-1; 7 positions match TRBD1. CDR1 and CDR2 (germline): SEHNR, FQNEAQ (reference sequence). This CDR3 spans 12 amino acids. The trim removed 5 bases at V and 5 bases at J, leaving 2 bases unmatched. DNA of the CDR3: TGTGCCAGCAGCCCAGGGGGGACTGAAGCTTTCTTT. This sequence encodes CASSPGGTEAFF.

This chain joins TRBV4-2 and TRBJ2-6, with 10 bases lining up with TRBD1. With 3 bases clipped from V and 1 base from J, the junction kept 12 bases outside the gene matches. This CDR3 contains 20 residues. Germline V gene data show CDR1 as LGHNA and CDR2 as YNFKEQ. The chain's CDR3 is CASSQAGTGEFRSGANVLTF. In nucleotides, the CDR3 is TGTGCCAGCAGCCAGGCCGGGACAGGGGAGTTTAGGTCTGGGGCCAACGTCCTGACTTTC.

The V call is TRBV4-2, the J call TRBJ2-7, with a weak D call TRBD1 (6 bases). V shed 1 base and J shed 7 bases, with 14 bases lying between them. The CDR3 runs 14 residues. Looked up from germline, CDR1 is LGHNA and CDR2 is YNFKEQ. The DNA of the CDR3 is TGTGCCAGCAGCCAAGTTGGGGGCGCGGGTGAGCAGTACTTC. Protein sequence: CASSQVGGAGEQYF.

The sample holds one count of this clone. CDR3 in amino acids: CASSGERGGINSGNTIYF. The CDR3, as DNA: TGTGCCAGCAGCGGAGAAAGGGGGGGCATCAACTCTGGAAACACCATATATTTT. The V and J genes are TRBV5-5 and TRBJ1-3; a weak D match, TRBD1 (6 bases). Germline lookup yields CDR1 SGHKS and CDR2 YYEKEE (reference sequence). The CDR3 covers 18 residues. V was shortened by 4 bases and J by 0 bases, with 20 bases between the two germline ends.

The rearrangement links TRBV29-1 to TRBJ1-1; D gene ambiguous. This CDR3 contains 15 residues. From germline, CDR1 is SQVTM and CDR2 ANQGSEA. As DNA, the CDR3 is TGCACCTTCCTTACAGACGACCTCTCGAACACTGAAGCTTTCTTT. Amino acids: CTFLTDDLSNTEAFF.

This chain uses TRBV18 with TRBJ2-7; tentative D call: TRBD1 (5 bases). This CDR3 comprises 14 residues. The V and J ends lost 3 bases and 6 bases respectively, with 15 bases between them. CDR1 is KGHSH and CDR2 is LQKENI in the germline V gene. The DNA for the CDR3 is TGTGCCAGCTCACCGAGACAGCAGGCTGGCGAGCAGTACTTC. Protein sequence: CASSPRQQAGEQYF. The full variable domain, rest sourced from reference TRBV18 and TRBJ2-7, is NAGVMQNPRHLVRRRGQEARLRCSPMKGHSHVYWYRQLPEEGLKFMVYLQKENIIDESGMPKERFSAEFPKEGPSILRIQQVVRGDSAAYFCASSPRQQAGEQYFGPGTRLTVT.